Below, 5 T cell receptor beta chains from the same sample are listed, as sequenced in a study of cytomegalovirus exposure and HLA in healthy donors. PCR used 60 Vbeta primers and 13 Jbeta primers. The method was immunoSEQ multiplex PCR; TCRdb's version includes in-frame clones alone and lacks a portion of them. The repertoire holds 90,000 or so clones, with roughly 75% as singletons. The sample consisted of PBMCs. All receptors come from a man in his sixties in good health and CMV-seronegative.

DNA of the CDR3: TGTGCCAGCAGCCTATTTACAGGGGGTTCCGGGGAGCTGTTTTTT. Encoded protein: CASSLFTGGSGELFF. The chain joins TRBV5-4 to TRBJ2-2, with 8 nucleotides matching TRBD1. Germline V lookup: CDR1 SGHNT, CDR2 YYREEE (reference sequence). V lost 4 bases, J lost 6 bases, and 8 bases stayed unmatched. The CDR3 spans 15 residues. The full variable domain, completed using reference TRBV5-4 and TRBJ2-2, is ETGVTQSPTHLIKTRGQQVTLRCSSQSGHNTVSWYQQALGQGPQFIFQYYREEENGRGNFPPRFSGLQFPNYSSELNVNALELDDSALYLCASSLFTGGSGELFFGEGSRLTVL.

J is TRBJ2-6 and V is TRBV4-1; possible D gene TRBD1, 6 bases. Germline loops: CDR1 MGHRA, CDR2 YSYEKL. The CDR3 has 15 amino acids. V shed 8 bases and J shed 0 bases, with 11 bases lying between them. CDR3 nucleotide sequence: TGCGCCAGCGGACAGTTACACTCTGGGGCCAACGTCCTGACTTTC. The encoded protein is CASGQLHSGANVLTF.

This sequence joins TRBV6-6 and TRBJ2-1, with 7 bases matching TRBD2. The CDR3 sequence is 15 residues long. The germline V gene has CDR1 MNHNY and CDR2 SVGAGI (reference sequence). V was clipped by 2 bases and J by 2 bases; unmatched bases: 3. CDR3: CASSYVRGAYNEQFF. The CDR3 coding sequence is TGTGCCAGCAGTTACGTCCGGGGGGCCTACAATGAGCAGTTCTTC.

V gene TRBV7-2 combines with J gene TRBJ2-7; a possible D gene is TRBD1 (5 bases). Trimming shortened V by 6 bases and J by 2 bases, and 11 bases separated the two germline ends. CDR1 and CDR2 (germline): SGHTA, FQGNSA. This CDR3 is built from 13 residues. CDR3 region: CASRWTYTYEQYF. The CDR3 region has the DNA TGTGCCAGCAGATGGACATATACCTACGAGCAGTACTTC.

J is TRBJ2-3 and V is TRBV10-3; possibly TRBD1 for D (6 bases). Germline CDR1 is ENHRY and CDR2 is SYGVKD. V was pared by 4 bases and J by 6 bases, with 11 bases between. There are 13 residues in the CDR3. The CDR3 is CAISGAGEDTQYF. The CDR3 region has the DNA TGTGCCATCAGTGGGGCAGGGGAGGATACGCAGTATTTT.